The 16 T cell receptor beta chains below come from one sample, sequenced in a study of neurological immune-mediated disorders. Using its own MiXCR run on the 5' RACE reads, TCRdb lists one record per CDR3 protein. The data hold 95,000 or so distinct CDR3 sequences, with 3% to 4.5% observed a single time. Sequences were obtained from PBMCs. The source of these receptors is a young woman with multiple sclerosis.

Ten or more counts support this clonotype. The V and J genes are TRBV10-3 and TRBJ2-5; 12 bases align to TRBD2. CDR3 length: 15 residues. Unmatched junction bases numbered 6, after V lost 8 bases and J lost 2 bases. The germline V gene encodes CDR1 ENHRY and CDR2 SYGVKD. CDR3 nucleotides: TGTGCCATCTCCGGGACTAGCGGGCTTCAAGAGACCCAGTACTTC. Translation gives CAISGTSGLQETQYF.

In its sample, this clonotype was seen many times. The rearrangement links TRBV12-3 or TRBV12-4 to TRBJ1-2, with no clear D. The CDR3 is 14 residues long. Trimming shortened V by 6 bases and J by 1 base, and 12 bases separated the two germline ends. For the CDR3, the DNA is TGTGCCAGCAGGGCAACAGCTATTAACTATGGCTACACCTTC. It specifies CASRATAINYGYTF.

The chain employs TRBV20-1 and TRBJ2-3; no firm D call. The germline V gene has CDR1 DFQATT and CDR2 SNEGSKA (reference sequence). There are 11 residues in the CDR3. Trimming took 6 bases from V and 4 from J, leaving 8 bases between them. Here the CDR3 DNA reads TGCAGTGCCCAAGTAGCAGATACGCAGTATTTT. Translation: CSAQVADTQYF.

This clonotype was detected ten times or more. The chain carries TRBV5-1 and TRBJ1-2; the match to TRBD1 covers 9 bases. V dropped 1 base and J dropped 5; count of bases not matched to a gene: 3. The CDR3 runs 14 residues. The V gene's germline CDR1 is SGHRS and CDR2 YFSETQ. CDR3 loop: CASSLFGTGYGYTF. Written as DNA, the CDR3 is TGCGCCAGCAGCTTGTTTGGGACAGGGTATGGCTACACCTTC. The whole variable domain, filled in from reference TRBV5-1 and TRBJ1-2, reads KAGVTQTPRYLIKTRGQQVTLSCSPISGHRSVSWYQQTPGQGLQFLFEYFSETQRNKGNFPGRFSGRQFSNSRSEMNVSTLELGDSALYLCASSLFGTGYGYTFGSGTRLTVV.

This clonotype appeared many times. J is TRBJ1-5 and V is TRBV10-3; D is perhaps TRBD1 (5 bases). The CDR3 is made up of 15 amino acids. Germline CDR1 is ENHRY and CDR2 is SYGVKD. V shed 2 bases and J shed 1 base, with 9 bases lying between them. CDR3 protein: CAISEPQGSNQPQHF. The CDR3 DNA reads as TGTGCCATCAGTGAGCCCCAGGGCAGCAATCAGCCCCAGCATTTT.

This clonotype was seen many times. The chain uses TRBV20-1 and TRBJ1-6; D is undetermined. The CDR3 sequence is 13 residues long. V lost 1 base to trimming and J lost 4 bases, with 5 bases between them. CDR1 is DFQATT and CDR2 is SNEGSKA in the germline V gene (reference sequence). The CDR3 region is CSARAGYNSPLHF. CDR3 DNA: TGCAGTGCTAGAGCAGGTTATAATTCACCCCTCCACTTT.

This clonotype was picked up many times. V usage is TRBV7-9 and J usage is TRBJ2-7, with TRBD1 matching over 7 bases. V shed 3 bases and J 3 bases; nucleotides not matched to a gene: 8. CDR3 length: 15 residues. Germline values: CDR1 SEHNR, CDR2 FQNEAQ (reference sequence). The CDR3 loop reads CASSFWGQYNYEQYF. CDR3 nucleotides: TGTGCCAGCAGCTTTTGGGGACAGTACAACTACGAGCAGTACTTC.

There are many counts of this clonotype. The V call is TRBV27, the J call TRBJ2-1; D uncertain. The germline V and J ends were trimmed by 1 base and 4 bases, with 8 bases remaining between them. Germline loops: CDR1 MNHEY, CDR2 SMNVEV (reference sequence). The CDR3 has 14 residues. The CDR3 DNA reads TGTGCCAGCAGTTTATTACGGCTATACAATGAGCAGTTCTTC. This encodes CASSLLRLYNEQFF.

Ten or more counts support this clonotype. The chain links TRBV5-1 to TRBJ1-4, with 8 nucleotides matching TRBD1. V was clipped by 0 bases and J by 3 bases; unmatched bases: 10. Germline V gene lookup returns CDR1 SGHRS and CDR2 YFSETQ. This CDR3 has 18 residues. The CDR3 sequence is CASSLVPGGVSANEKLFF. The CDR3 DNA reads as TGCGCCAGCAGCTTGGTCCCAGGGGGCGTCTCCGCTAATGAAAAACTGTTTTTT.

This clonotype was picked up many times. CDR3 loop: CSATRGLQYEQYF. CDR3 sequence (DNA): TGCAGTGCCACCCGCGGCCTCCAGTACGAGCAGTACTTC. This sequence joins TRBV20-1 and TRBJ2-7; D remains ambiguous. This CDR3 region has 13 residues. CDR1 and CDR2 from the germline V gene are DFQATT and SNEGSKA (reference sequence). Trimming left V 6 bases short and J 4 bases short, with 16 bases between.

This clonotype has at least ten counts. The chain recombines TRBV15 with TRBJ2-7; D is perhaps TRBD1 or TRBD2 (5 bases each). The CDR3 is 14 amino acids. The germline V gene encodes CDR1 LNHNV and CDR2 YYDKDF (reference sequence). V gave up 5 bases and J gave up 0 bases, with 11 bases separating them. The CDR3 DNA reads TGTGCCACCAGCCGTGGGGGTCCCTCCTACGAGCAGTACTTC. It specifies CATSRGGPSYEQYF.

This clonotype was observed at least ten times. The rearrangement links TRBV12-3 or TRBV12-4 to TRBJ2-2, with D perhaps matching TRBD1 (5 bases). V dropped 3 bases and J dropped 5 bases, with 7 bases sitting between them. The CDR3 consists of 13 residues. The CDR3 spells CASSLKGTGELFF. The CDR3 coding sequence is TGTGCCAGCAGTTTGAAGGGGACCGGGGAGCTGTTTTTT.

This clonotype was detected many times. The chain carries TRBV7-6 and TRBJ2-1; TRBD1 or TRBD2 may be the D gene (5 bases each). The CDR3 has 16 amino acids. Germline assignment: CDR1 SGHVS and CDR2 FNYEAQ. V was pared by 1 base and J by 7 bases, with 17 bases between. The CDR3 nucleotides are TGTGCCAGCAGCTTAGAAAATGAGGGCAGGGAAAATGAGCAGTTCTTC. Its translation: CASSLENEGRENEQFF.

To note about this clonotype: A much larger clone lies a single base off, so this may be a read error. This chain uses TRBV12-5 with TRBJ2-1; tentatively, D is TRBD1 or TRBD2 (5 bases each). CDR3 length: 15 residues. Germline V lookup: CDR1 LGHNT, CDR2 FRNRAP. Trimming pared 6 bases from V and 0 bases from J, leaving 12 bases between. As DNA, the CDR3 is TGTGCTAGTGGGCACGGGGCTAGCTCCTACAATGAGCAGTTCTTC. This sequence encodes CASGHGASSYNEQFF.

The table lists this clonotype with a few counts. A read error is possible here, since a much larger clone lies one base away. The conserved closing phenylalanine or tryptophan is absent in this CDR3, likely reflecting a read error. The genes are TRBV5-1 and TRBJ2-5, with D perhaps assigned TRBD1 or TRBD2 (5 bases each). Trimming removed 5 bases at V and 2 bases at J, with 13 bases between. CDR3 size: 14 residues. CDR1 SGHRS and CDR2 YFSETQ come from the germline V gene. The CDR3 protein is CASSYGTEQETQYC. CDR3 DNA sequence: TGCGCCAGCAGTTACGGGACGGAGCAAGAGACCCAGTACTGC.

This clonotype was seen ten or more times. This rearrangement joins TRBV4-1 to TRBJ2-1, with D maybe TRBD2 (5 bases). Trimming removed 4 bases from V and 5 bases from J, with 15 bases in between. The length of the CDR3 is 15 residues. Germline V gives CDR1 MGHRA, CDR2 YSYEKL. The CDR3 DNA follows: TGCGCCAGCAGCCGGCTCGGGGTTTCTAACAATGAGCAGTTCTTC. Its protein is CASSRLGVSNNEQFF.